Below are 9 T cell receptor beta chains sequenced from a single sample in a study of beta chain features in type 1 diabetes. The study reverse transcribed the entire isolated RNA, so it sequenced expressed TCRB transcripts. Generated by immunoSEQ multiplex PCR, the TCRdb table keeps only in-frame clones and is missing some. The data show 250,000 to 350,000 clones, 12% to 15% seen once. Input material: central memory CD4+ T cells from blood. These receptors were taken from a man aged 25 to 45 in good health.

This clone appeared once. The genes are TRBV2 and TRBJ2-3, with 10 bases that match TRBD2. Germline lookup yields CDR1 SNHLY and CDR2 FYNNEI. V was clipped by 6 bases and J by 4 bases; unmatched bases: 10. This CDR3 is 16 amino acids long. Written as DNA, the CDR3 is TGTGCCAGCAGCCCTGGACTAGCGGAGAGGGCAGATACGCAGTATTTT. It encodes CASSPGLAERADTQYF.

This clone was detected only a few times. Different DNA sequences within this sample yield the same CDR3. The chain carries TRBV7-6 and TRBJ1-2; no clear D. This CDR3 region has 13 residues. Germline lookup yields CDR1 SGHVS and CDR2 FNYEAQ. Trimming left V 1 base short and J 2 bases short, with 5 bases between. The CDR3 DNA follows: TGTGCCAGCAGCTTAGAACAGAACTATGGCTACACCTTC. Residues: CASSLEQNYGYTF.

This clone was detected only a few times. CDR3: CASSQGGAAFF. CDR3 bases: TGTGCCAGTAGCCAGGGCGGTGCAGCTTTCTTT. The chain employs TRBV19 and TRBJ1-1; D may be TRBD1 (5 bases). Trimming removed 6 bases at V and 10 bases at J, with 12 bases between. Germline V gene sequence: CDR1 LNHDA, CDR2 SQIVND (reference sequence). This CDR3 spans 11 amino acids.

The V and J genes are TRBV7-2 and TRBJ1-1, with a possible D match to TRBD1 (6 bases). The germline V gene has CDR1 SGHTA and CDR2 FQGNSA. Deletions cut 1 base from V and 5 bases from J, with 17 bases between. CDR3 length: 16 amino acids. The chain's CDR3 is CASSLGSGGWGTEAFF. CDR3 nucleotide sequence: TGTGCCAGCAGCTTAGGAAGCGGGGGCTGGGGGACTGAAGCTTTCTTT.

This chain links TRBV7-6 with TRBJ2-7; D possibly corresponds to TRBD2 (5 bases). The CDR3 is made up of 11 amino acids. The germline gives CDR1 SGHVS, CDR2 FNYEAQ. The V end lost 4 bases, the J end lost 7 bases, and 8 bases lay between the germline ends. CDR3 sequence reads: CASSSRGEQYF. The CDR3 DNA reads TGTGCCAGCAGCTCTCGGGGTGAGCAGTACTTC.

This rearrangement joins TRBV27 to TRBJ2-1; D might be TRBD2 (5 bases). Trimming stripped 6 bases from V and 6 bases from J, with 18 bases between. CDR3 length equals 15 residues. Germline V gives CDR1 MNHEY, CDR2 SMNVEV (reference sequence). CDR3 protein: CASSPAAPRVNEQFF. The CDR3 DNA reads as TGTGCCAGCAGCCCTGCGGCTCCGCGGGTCAATGAGCAGTTCTTC.

CDR3 in amino acids: CASSLEGWAYNEQFF. The CDR3 DNA reads TGTGCCAGCAGCTTAGAGGGATGGGCCTACAATGAGCAGTTCTTC. The chain links TRBV11-2 to TRBJ2-1; D gene ambiguous. V lost 0 bases to trimming and J lost 2 bases, with 8 bases between them. Germline V gene lookup returns CDR1 SGHAT and CDR2 FQNNGV. This CDR3 spans 15 amino acids. Together with reference TRBV11-2 and TRBJ2-1, the CDR3 gives the full variable domain: EAGVAQSPRYKIIEKRQSVAFWCNPISGHATLYWYQQILGQGPKLLIQFQNNGVVDDSQLPKDRFSAERLKGVDSTLKIQPAKLEDSAVYLCASSLEGWAYNEQFFGPGTRLTVL.

This chain connects TRBV30 to TRBJ1-2; no reliable D call. This CDR3 contains 14 residues. V was shortened by 4 bases and J by 5 bases, with 17 bases between the two germline ends. The germline V gene has CDR1 GTSNPN and CDR2 SVGIG (reference sequence). In DNA form, the CDR3 reads TGTGCCTGGATGCGTGGAAGACGAGGGTATGGCTACACCTTC. It codes for CAWMRGRRGYGYTF.

This clone was detected once. The chain couples TRBV6-1 to TRBJ1-5, with TRBD1 matching over 7 bases. The ends lost 5 bases at V and 5 bases at J; junction bases unmatched: 6. CDR3 size: 14 residues. Germline-derived CDR1 and CDR2 are MNHNS and SASEGT. For the CDR3, the DNA is TGTGCCAGCAGTCCCCAGGGGGGCTATCAGCCCCAGCATTTT. This translates into CASSPQGGYQPQHF.